This T cell receptor beta chain was sequenced in a study of blood T cell repertoires in COVID-19. Turning to the study itself: PBMCs, B-cell-depleted T cells, or T cells were the source of the cDNA or gDNA that made up the material.

The CDR3 is made up of 13 amino acids. Germline trimming cut 3 bases from V and 5 bases from J; bases unmatched to any gene: 1. Per germline, CDR1 KGHSH and CDR2 LQKENI. This clone was seen a few times. Authors' data handling: Quantification of nucleated cells was approximated via reference gene primer amplification. TCRdb's table, derived via immunoSEQ multiplex PCR, lists solely in-frame clones and lacks some. Clone size and V and J calls were adopted from that table, with D and trimming inferred from the DNA. The sample consists of more than 80,000 clones, roughly four fifths of them appearing once.

The genes are TRBV18 and TRBJ1-2; the match to TRBD1 covers 9 bases. The material sequenced was peripheral blood. This TCR derives from a woman older than 75 with active or convalescent COVID-19. CDR3 amino acids: CASSPGTGYGYTF. CDR3 nucleotide sequence: TGTGCCAGCTCACCCGGGACAGGGTATGGCTACACCTTC.